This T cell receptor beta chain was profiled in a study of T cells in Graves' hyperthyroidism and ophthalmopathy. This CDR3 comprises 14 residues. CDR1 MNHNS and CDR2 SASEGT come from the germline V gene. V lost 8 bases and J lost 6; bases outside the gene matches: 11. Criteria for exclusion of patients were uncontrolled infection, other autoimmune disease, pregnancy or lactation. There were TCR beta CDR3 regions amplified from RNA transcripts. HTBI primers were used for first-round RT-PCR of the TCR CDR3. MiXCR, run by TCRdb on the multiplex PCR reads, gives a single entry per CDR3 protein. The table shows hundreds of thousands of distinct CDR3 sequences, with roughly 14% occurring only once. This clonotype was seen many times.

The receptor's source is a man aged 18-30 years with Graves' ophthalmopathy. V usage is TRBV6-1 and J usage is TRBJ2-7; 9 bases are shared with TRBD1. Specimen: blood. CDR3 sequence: CASRSDRGYVEQYF. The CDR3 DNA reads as TGTGCCAGCCGTTCGGACAGGGGCTACGTCGAGCAGTACTTC.